This passage covers 29 T cell receptor beta chains from one sample sequenced in a study of beta chain features in type 1 diabetes. These receptors lack a known antigen. Every isolated RNA sample was fully reverse transcribed, so sequencing captured expressed TCRB transcripts. Assay: immunoSEQ multiplex PCR; the TCRdb copy retains only in-frame clones and omits some. The sample contains hundreds of thousands of clones, more than 12% of which appear only once. Study-level points and caveats: Patients with Type 1 diabetes showed moderately but significantly shorter TCRB CDR3s in all four CD4+ subsets.

The source material was naive CD4+ T cells from blood. Every receptor here comes from a man aged 18 to 29 with type 1 diabetes.

The chain joins TRBV10-3 to TRBJ2-3; 7 positions match TRBD1. The CDR3 covers 15 residues. Trimming took 10 bases from V and 2 from J; bases not matched to a gene: 12. Germline V gene sequence: CDR1 ENHRY, CDR2 SYGVKD. The DNA for the CDR3 is TGTGCCACAGAATCACCGGGACAGTCCACAGATACGCAGTATTTT. This encodes CATESPGQSTDTQYF.

This clone has more than one count but fewer than ten. The chain couples TRBV4-2 to TRBJ2-7, with TRBD2 matching over 11 bases. Trimming at V came to 4 bases and at J to 5 bases, leaving 4 bases not matched to a gene. Germline V lookup: CDR1 LGHNA, CDR2 YNFKEQ. The CDR3 runs 14 residues. The CDR3 reads CASSPELAGDEQYF. The CDR3 DNA reads TGTGCCAGCAGCCCTGAACTAGCGGGAGACGAGCAGTACTTC.

This clone was counted a few times. The chain has TRBV2 and TRBJ1-5, with a tentative D call TRBD1 (5 bases). The CDR3 is 14 residues long. The germline V gene encodes CDR1 SNHLY and CDR2 FYNNEI. The ends were cut back, 5 bases at V and 7 bases at J, with 15 bases in the middle. The CDR3 spells CASSRDAGPQPQHF. CDR3 in DNA: TGTGCCAGCAGTCGAGACGCAGGGCCGCAGCCCCAGCATTTT.

V gene TRBV25-1 combines with J gene TRBJ2-1, with D possibly TRBD2 on 6 matching bases. CDR1 is MGHDK and CDR2 is SYGVNS in the germline V gene. With 2 bases removed from V and 4 bases from J, the gap between germline ends came to 15 bases. CDR3 length: 16 residues. CDR3 region: CASSEGLQPVYNEQFF. CDR3 in DNA: TGTGCCAGCAGTGAAGGACTACAACCGGTTTACAATGAGCAGTTCTTC.

This clone was counted only a few times. The CDR3 reads CASSYSSGTGANVLTF. The DNA for the CDR3 is TGTGCCAGCAGTTACTCGTCTGGGACTGGGGCCAACGTCCTGACTTTC. The chain uses TRBV6-5 and TRBJ2-6; D remains ambiguous. Germline-derived CDR1 and CDR2 are MNHEY and SVGAGI. There are 16 residues in the CDR3. V was cut by 0 bases and J by 2 bases, with 8 bases left in between.

The chain couples TRBV2 to TRBJ1-5; a weak D match, TRBD1 (5 bases). V lost 2 bases to trimming and J lost 0 bases, with 14 bases between them. This CDR3 spans 17 amino acids. The germline V gene has CDR1 SNHLY and CDR2 FYNNEI. CDR3 bases: TGTGCCAGCAGTGAATGGGCGGGGCGAAATAGCAATCAGCCCCAGCATTTT. It specifies CASSEWAGRNSNQPQHF.

This sequence joins TRBV29-1 and TRBJ1-2; possibly TRBD1 for D (5 bases). Germline-derived CDR1 and CDR2 are SQVTM and ANQGSEA. The CDR3 is 13 amino acids. V lost 3 bases, J lost 2 bases, and 10 bases lay in between. In nucleotides, the CDR3 is TGCAGCGTTGAGGCAGGGAGGAACTATGGCTACACCTTC. It is translated as CSVEAGRNYGYTF.

This clone was observed a few times. The chain couples TRBV14 to TRBJ2-3; D is undetermined. CDR3 size: 15 residues. Germline values: CDR1 SGHDN, CDR2 FVKESK. The germline V and J ends were trimmed by 1 base and 3 bases, with 11 bases remaining between them. The CDR3 DNA reads as TGTGCCAGCAGCCAAGCGGGTGCTGGAACAGATACGCAGTATTTT. Encoded protein: CASSQAGAGTDTQYF.

This clone was observed a handful of times. The chain uses TRBV30 and TRBJ1-1; D gene unclear. The CDR3 is 13 amino acids. Germline-derived CDR1 and CDR2 are GTSNPN and SVGIG (reference sequence). Trimming removed 0 bases at V and 3 bases at J, with 8 bases between. The CDR3 DNA reads TGTGCCTGGAGTGTAGACGGGGACACTGAAGCTTTCTTT. Amino acids: CAWSVDGDTEAFF. Drawing the rest from reference TRBV30 and TRBJ1-1, the complete variable domain is SQTIHQWPATLVQPVGSPLSLECTVEGTSNPNLYWYRQAAGRGLQLLFYSVGIGQISSEVPQNLSASRPQDRQFILSSKKLLLSDSGFYLCAWSVDGDTEAFFGQGTRLTVV.

This clone was seen more than once but under ten times. The chain is built from TRBV5-1 and TRBJ2-7; 8 bases agree with TRBD1. This CDR3 spans 15 amino acids. Per the germline V gene, CDR1 is SGHRS and CDR2 is YFSETQ. The trim removed 0 bases at V and 3 bases at J, leaving 5 bases unmatched. CDR3 sequence reads: CASSLEGQASYEQYF. CDR3 in DNA: TGCGCCAGCAGCTTGGAGGGACAGGCCAGCTACGAGCAGTACTTC.

The rearrangement uses TRBV25-1 and TRBJ2-2; D unclear. CDR3 length: 17 residues. Germline V gene data show CDR1 as MGHDK and CDR2 as SYGVNS. Trimming removed 1 base at V and 7 bases at J, with 19 bases between. DNA of the CDR3: TGTGCCAGCAGTGAATTAGGTGCTACAGAGACTCTCGGGGAGCTGTTTTTT. Protein sequence: CASSELGATETLGELFF.

This clone has only a few counts. The J gene is TRBJ2-7, the V gene TRBV5-1, with 7 positions matching TRBD1. This CDR3 comprises 15 residues. V lost 3 bases to trimming and J lost 3 bases; unmatched junction nucleotides: 9. Germline CDR1 reads SGHRS; CDR2 reads YFSETQ. DNA for the CDR3: TGCGCCAGCAGCTCTATAACAGGGGTGTACTACGAGCAGTACTTC. Encoded protein: CASSSITGVYYEQYF.

This clone showed up just a few times. The rearrangement joins TRBV25-1 to TRBJ2-3; 9 nucleotides line up with TRBD1. V lost 4 bases, J lost 4 bases, and 9 bases stayed unmatched. This CDR3 is built from 16 residues. Germline CDR1 MGHDK, CDR2 SYGVNS. The CDR3 reads CASSAPQGAPPDTQYF. The CDR3 bases are TGTGCCAGCAGTGCACCACAGGGGGCTCCCCCAGATACGCAGTATTTT.

This clone was picked up a small number of times. The chain is built from TRBV5-1 and TRBJ2-1; a possible D gene is TRBD2 (6 bases). From germline, CDR1 is SGHRS and CDR2 YFSETQ. The CDR3 loop spans 15 amino acids. V lost 4 bases, J lost 5 bases, and 16 bases lay in between. The CDR3 DNA reads TGCGCCAGCAGCCTATCCCCGGAGGGAGACAATGAGCAGTTCTTC. It yields the protein CASSLSPEGDNEQFF.

The chain joins TRBV28 to TRBJ2-5; D is uncertain. Trimming removed 4 bases from V and 4 bases from J, with 16 bases in between. CDR3 length: 15 amino acids. CDR1 is MDHEN, CDR2 SYDVKM, per germline. The CDR3 loop reads CASSSATSVGETQYF. The CDR3, as DNA: TGTGCCAGCAGTTCCGCGACCTCAGTGGGAGAGACCCAGTACTTC.

This clone was observed a few times. The chain joins TRBV4-2 to TRBJ2-3; 13 bases are a match to TRBD2. The CDR3 is 18 residues long. Trimming at V came to 4 bases and at J to 6 bases, leaving 13 bases not matched to a gene. In germline, CDR1 is LGHNA, CDR2 YNFKEQ. The CDR3 protein is CASSLTILAGGPRDTQYF. CDR3 coding DNA: TGTGCCAGCAGCCTCACGATACTAGCGGGGGGGCCGAGGGATACGCAGTATTTT.

Concerning this clone: At the DNA level, this CDR3 is encoded by other sequences in the same sample as well. The chain uses TRBV30 and TRBJ1-1; D not certain. CDR1 and CDR2 (germline): GTSNPN, SVGIG (reference sequence). The CDR3 runs to 11 residues. V lost 0 bases and J lost 6, with 5 bases in between. The CDR3 reads CAWSVGAEAFF. For the CDR3, the DNA is TGTGCCTGGAGTGTGGGAGCTGAAGCTTTCTTT.

This clone has a handful of counts. This chain uses TRBV30 with TRBJ1-4, with TRBD1 matching over 7 bases. This CDR3 region has 19 residues. CDR1 is GTSNPN and CDR2 is SVGIG in the germline V gene (reference sequence). V trimming: 2 bases; J trimming: 0 bases; junction bases outside the gene matches: 15. This chain's CDR3 is CAWSPAWRGRLATNEKLFF. CDR3 DNA sequence: TGTGCCTGGAGTCCCGCATGGAGGGGGCGCCTTGCAACTAATGAAAAACTGTTTTTT.

This clone has a handful of counts. The J gene is TRBJ1-1, the V gene TRBV30; D gene uncertain. This CDR3 comprises 13 residues. CDR1 and CDR2 from the germline V gene are GTSNPN and SVGIG (reference sequence). V was cut by 3 bases and J by 1 base, with 9 bases left in between. In DNA form, the CDR3 reads TGTGCCTGGAGCGACTATCAGAACACTGAAGCTTTCTTT. It yields the protein CAWSDYQNTEAFF.

This chain links TRBV9 with TRBJ1-3; no firm D call. Germline lookup yields CDR1 SGDLS and CDR2 YYNGEE. V was shortened by 3 bases and J by 0 bases, with 10 bases between the two germline ends. CDR3 size: 15 residues. The CDR3 loop reads CASSALLPSGNTIYF. The CDR3 nucleotides are TGTGCCAGCAGCGCCCTCCTCCCCTCTGGAAACACCATATATTTT.

The chain is built from TRBV9 and TRBJ2-7; 12 bases are shared with TRBD2. The V segment lost 7 bases and the J segment 2 bases; nucleotides outside the gene matches: 19. The germline CDR1 and CDR2 sequences are SGDLS and YYNGEE. This CDR3 region has 19 residues. The CDR3 protein is CASPPKETSGSDQTYEQYF. The CDR3 region has the DNA TGTGCCAGCCCCCCAAAAGAGACTAGCGGGAGTGATCAAACCTACGAGCAGTACTTC.

V is TRBV5-4 and J is TRBJ2-1; no definite D call. Germline values: CDR1 SGHNT, CDR2 YYREEE (reference sequence). The CDR3 extends over 14 amino acids. Trimming shortened V by 2 bases and J by 5 bases, and 11 bases separated the two germline ends. CDR3 sequence reads: CASSFMITDNEQFF. The DNA of the CDR3 is TGTGCCAGCAGCTTTATGATAACGGACAATGAGCAGTTCTTC.

In its sample, this clone was seen a few times. V is TRBV2 and J is TRBJ2-7; D uncertain. Germline V gene lookup returns CDR1 SNHLY and CDR2 FYNNEI. The CDR3 sequence is 13 residues long. With 1 base removed from V and 9 bases from J, the gap between germline ends came to 13 bases. For the CDR3, the DNA is TGTGCCAGCAGTGAAGACCGTCCCCTAGGGCAGTACTTC. This encodes CASSEDRPLGQYF.

The chain employs TRBV29-1 and TRBJ1-1; no clear D gene. This CDR3 has 12 residues. V was clipped by 5 bases and J by 1 base, with 8 bases between them. CDR1 and CDR2 from the germline V gene are SQVTM and ANQGSEA. CDR3 amino acids: CSVNNGNTEAFF. CDR3 DNA: TGCAGCGTTAATAATGGGAACACTGAAGCTTTCTTT.

Notes on this clone: The sample contains more than one DNA sequence encoding this CDR3. The DNA for the CDR3 is TGTGCCTGTGTGATTGGGACTAGCGGTTACAATGAGCAGTTCTTC. This encodes CACVIGTSGYNEQFF. The rearrangement links TRBV30 to TRBJ2-1, with 11 bases that match TRBD2. The germline V gene encodes CDR1 GTSNPN and CDR2 SVGIG (reference sequence). This CDR3 contains 15 residues. Trimming at V came to 6 bases and at J to 4 bases, leaving 8 bases not matched to a gene.

This clone was seen a few times. This sequence joins TRBV28 and TRBJ1-2; tentative D call: TRBD1 (5 bases). Trimming removed 6 bases at V and 6 bases at J, with 14 bases between. This CDR3 comprises 13 residues. The germline V gene encodes CDR1 MDHEN and CDR2 SYDVKM. The CDR3 here is CASSTGNGDGYTF. CDR3 DNA sequence: TGTGCCAGCAGCACAGGTAATGGCGATGGCTACACCTTC.

This clone was detected only a few times. The J gene is TRBJ2-7, the V gene TRBV29-1, with a tentative D call TRBD2 (8 bases). Germline V lookup: CDR1 SQVTM, CDR2 ANQGSEA. The CDR3 has 14 residues. V lost 8 bases to trimming and J lost 6 bases, with 23 bases between them. The CDR3 sequence is CSIRTSLQGVEQYF. The DNA for the CDR3 is TGCAGCATCCGGACTAGCCTCCAGGGGGTCGAGCAGTACTTC.

V gene TRBV28 combines with J gene TRBJ2-7, with TRBD2 as a possible D gene (5 bases). This CDR3 contains 13 residues. Germline values: CDR1 MDHEN, CDR2 SYDVKM. Trimming shortened V by 7 bases and J by 3 bases, and 13 bases separated the two germline ends. CDR3: CASKYFGIYEQYF. DNA for the CDR3: TGTGCCAGCAAGTACTTCGGGATCTACGAGCAGTACTTC.

The chain has TRBV2 and TRBJ2-5; TRBD1 agrees at 10 bases. The CDR3 contains 13 residues. After removal of 7 bases from V and 4 bases from J, the junction contained 3 bases not matched to a gene. Germline values: CDR1 SNHLY, CDR2 FYNNEI. CDR3 coding DNA: TGTGCCAGCACCGGGACAGGGGCAGAGACCCAGTACTTC. Its protein is CASTGTGAETQYF.